This note documents a single T cell receptor beta chain sequence. This specimen comes from a study of blood T cell repertoires in COVID-19. Per the original data handling: Quantification of nucleated cells was approximated via reference gene primer amplification. The method was immunoSEQ multiplex PCR; TCRdb's version includes in-frame clones alone and lacks a portion of them. The DNA was the basis for D and trimming; V, J and clone size are from that table. The table records 200,000 to 250,000 clones, over 80% of them present only once. Enrolled through a virtual design, the participants were between roughly 18 and 100 years of age and came from some 25 US areas. Each exposed participant met a COVID-19 case in the 2 weeks preceding study entry. Germline loops: CDR1 SGHNT, CDR2 YYREEE (reference sequence). The CDR3 contains 14 residues. Germline trimming cut 1 base from V and 1 base from J; bases unmatched to any gene: 2.

The V call is TRBV5-4, the J call TRBJ2-7, with TRBD1 matching 7 bases. The TCR originated in a woman aged 25 to 39 who had been exposed to COVID-19. The sample comprised PBMCs or T cells enriched from blood (not recorded which). CDR3 DNA sequence: TGTGCCAGCAGCTTGAGGGGGCCTTCCTACGAGCAGTACTTC. Translation gives CASSLRGPSYEQYF.